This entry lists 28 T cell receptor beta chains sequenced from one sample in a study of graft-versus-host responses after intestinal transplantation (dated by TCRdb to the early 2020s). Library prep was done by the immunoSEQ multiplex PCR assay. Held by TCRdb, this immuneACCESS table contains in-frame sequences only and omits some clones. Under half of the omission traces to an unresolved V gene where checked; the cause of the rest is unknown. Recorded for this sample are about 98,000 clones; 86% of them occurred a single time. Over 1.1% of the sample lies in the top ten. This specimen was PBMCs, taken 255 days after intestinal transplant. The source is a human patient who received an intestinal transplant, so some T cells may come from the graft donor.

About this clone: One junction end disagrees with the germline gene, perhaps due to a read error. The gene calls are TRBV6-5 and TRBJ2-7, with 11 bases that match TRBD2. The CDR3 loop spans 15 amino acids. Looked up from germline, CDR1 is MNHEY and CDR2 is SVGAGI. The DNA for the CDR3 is TGTGCCAGCAGCTACTATAGCGGGGGGGCCTACGAGCAGTACTTC. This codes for CASSYYSGGAYEQYF.

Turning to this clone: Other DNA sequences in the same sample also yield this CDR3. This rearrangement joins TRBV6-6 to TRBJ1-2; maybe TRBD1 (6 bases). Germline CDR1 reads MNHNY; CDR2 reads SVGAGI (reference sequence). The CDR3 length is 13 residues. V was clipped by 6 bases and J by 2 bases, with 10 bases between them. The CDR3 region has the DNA TGTGCCAGCAGCCCCCAGGGGAACTATGGCTACACCTTC. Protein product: CASSPQGNYGYTF.

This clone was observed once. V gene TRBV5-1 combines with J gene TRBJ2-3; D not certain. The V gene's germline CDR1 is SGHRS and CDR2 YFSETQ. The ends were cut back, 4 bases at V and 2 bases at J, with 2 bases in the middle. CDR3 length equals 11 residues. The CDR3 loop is CASSITDTQYF. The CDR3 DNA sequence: TGCGCCAGCAGCATCACAGATACGCAGTATTTT. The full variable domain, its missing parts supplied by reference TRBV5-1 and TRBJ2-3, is KAGVTQTPRYLIKTRGQQVTLSCSPISGHRSVSWYQQTPGQGLQFLFEYFSETQRNKGNFPGRFSGRQFSNSRSEMNVSTLELGDSALYLCASSITDTQYFGPGTRLTVL.

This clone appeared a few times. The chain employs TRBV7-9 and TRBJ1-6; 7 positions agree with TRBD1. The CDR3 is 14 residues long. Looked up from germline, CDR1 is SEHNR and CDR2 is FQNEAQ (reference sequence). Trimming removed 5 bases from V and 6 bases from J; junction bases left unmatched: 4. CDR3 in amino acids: CASSPGQVNSPLHF. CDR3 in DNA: TGTGCCAGCAGCCCCGGACAGGTTAATTCACCCCTCCACTTT.

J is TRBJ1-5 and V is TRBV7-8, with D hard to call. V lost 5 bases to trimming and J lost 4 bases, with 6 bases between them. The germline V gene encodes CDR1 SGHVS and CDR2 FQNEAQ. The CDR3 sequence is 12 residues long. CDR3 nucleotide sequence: TGTGCCAGCAGCCCCGGAAATCAGCCCCAGCATTTT. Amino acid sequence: CASSPGNQPQHF.

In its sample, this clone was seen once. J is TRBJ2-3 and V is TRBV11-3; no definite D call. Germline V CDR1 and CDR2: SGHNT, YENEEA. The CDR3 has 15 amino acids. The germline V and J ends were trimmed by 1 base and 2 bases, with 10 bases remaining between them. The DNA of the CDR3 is TGTGCCAGCAGCTTAGGATTGACAAACACAGATACGCAGTATTTT. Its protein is CASSLGLTNTDTQYF. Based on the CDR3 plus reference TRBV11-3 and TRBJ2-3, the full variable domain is EAGVVQSPRYKIIEKKQPVAFWCNPISGHNTLYWYLQNLGQGPELLIRYENEEAVDDSQLPKDRFSAERLKGVDSTLKIQPAELGDSAVYLCASSLGLTNTDTQYFGPGTRLTVL.

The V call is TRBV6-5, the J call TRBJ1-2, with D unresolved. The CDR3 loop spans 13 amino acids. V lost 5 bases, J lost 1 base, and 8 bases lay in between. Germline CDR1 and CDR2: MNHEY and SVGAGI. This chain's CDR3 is CASSHNSNYGYTF. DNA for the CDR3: TGTGCCAGCAGTCACAACAGTAACTATGGCTACACCTTC.

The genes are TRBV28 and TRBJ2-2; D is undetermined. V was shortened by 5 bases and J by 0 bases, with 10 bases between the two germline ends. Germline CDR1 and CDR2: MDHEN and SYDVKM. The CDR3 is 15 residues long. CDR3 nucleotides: TGTGCCAGCAGTAAAGATAGAACGAACACCGGGGAGCTGTTTTTT. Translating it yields CASSKDRTNTGELFF.

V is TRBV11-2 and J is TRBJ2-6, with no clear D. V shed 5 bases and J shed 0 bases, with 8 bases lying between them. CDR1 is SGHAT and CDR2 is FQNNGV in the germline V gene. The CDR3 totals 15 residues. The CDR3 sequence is CASSPGASGANVLTF. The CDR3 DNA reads TGTGCCAGCAGCCCTGGAGCCTCTGGGGCCAACGTCCTGACTTTC.

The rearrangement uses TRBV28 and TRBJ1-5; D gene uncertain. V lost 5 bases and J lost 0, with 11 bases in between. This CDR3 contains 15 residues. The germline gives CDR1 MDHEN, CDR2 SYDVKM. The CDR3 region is CASSPGPYSNQPQHF. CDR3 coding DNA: TGTGCCAGCAGTCCCGGGCCTTATAGCAATCAGCCCCAGCATTTT.

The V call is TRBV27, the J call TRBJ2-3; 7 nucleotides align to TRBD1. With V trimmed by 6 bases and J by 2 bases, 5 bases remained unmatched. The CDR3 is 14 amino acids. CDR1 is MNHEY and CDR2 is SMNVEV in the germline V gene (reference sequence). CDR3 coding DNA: TGTGCCAGCAGCCCGGGACAGCCCACAGATACGCAGTATTTT. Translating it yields CASSPGQPTDTQYF.

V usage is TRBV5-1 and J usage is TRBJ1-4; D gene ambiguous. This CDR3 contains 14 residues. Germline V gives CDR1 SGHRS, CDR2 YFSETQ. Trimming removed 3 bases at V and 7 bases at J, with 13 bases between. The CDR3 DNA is TGCGCCAGCAGCTCATCCGGGGAAGGTGAAAAACTGTTTTTT. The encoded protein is CASSSSGEGEKLFF.

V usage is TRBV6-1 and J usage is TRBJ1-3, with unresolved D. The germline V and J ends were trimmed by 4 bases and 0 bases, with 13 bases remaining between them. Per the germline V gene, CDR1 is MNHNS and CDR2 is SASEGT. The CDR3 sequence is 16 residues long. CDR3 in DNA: TGTGCCAGCAGTGGAGGCCGTCTCGGCTCTGGAAACACCATATATTTT. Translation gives CASSGGRLGSGNTIYF.

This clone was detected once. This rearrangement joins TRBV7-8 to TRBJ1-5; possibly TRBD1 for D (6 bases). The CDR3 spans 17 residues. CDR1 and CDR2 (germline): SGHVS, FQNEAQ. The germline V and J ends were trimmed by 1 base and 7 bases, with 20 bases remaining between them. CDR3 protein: CASSLGAATGGRQPQHF. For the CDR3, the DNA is TGTGCCAGCAGCTTAGGGGCCGCGACAGGAGGTCGGCAGCCCCAGCATTTT.

The CDR3 reads CASSLVGIQYF. The CDR3 nucleotides are TGTGCCAGCAGCCTGGTTGGCATTCAGTACTTC. The chain carries TRBV7-2 and TRBJ2-4, with D unclear. V was pared by 5 bases and J by 9 bases, with 8 bases between. This CDR3 contains 11 residues. CDR1 is SGHTA, CDR2 FQGNSA, per germline.

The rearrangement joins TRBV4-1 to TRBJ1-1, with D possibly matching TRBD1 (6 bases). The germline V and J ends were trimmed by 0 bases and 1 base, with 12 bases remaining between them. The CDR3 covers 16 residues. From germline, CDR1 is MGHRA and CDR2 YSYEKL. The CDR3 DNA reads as TGCGCCAGCAGCCAAGATTTTTGGGGGCCGAACACTGAAGCTTTCTTT. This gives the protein CASSQDFWGPNTEAFF.

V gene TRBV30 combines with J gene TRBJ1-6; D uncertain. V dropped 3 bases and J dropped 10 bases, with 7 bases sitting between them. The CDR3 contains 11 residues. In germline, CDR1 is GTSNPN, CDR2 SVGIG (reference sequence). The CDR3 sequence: CAWSANSPLHF. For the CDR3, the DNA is TGTGCCTGGAGCGCAAACTCACCCCTCCACTTT.

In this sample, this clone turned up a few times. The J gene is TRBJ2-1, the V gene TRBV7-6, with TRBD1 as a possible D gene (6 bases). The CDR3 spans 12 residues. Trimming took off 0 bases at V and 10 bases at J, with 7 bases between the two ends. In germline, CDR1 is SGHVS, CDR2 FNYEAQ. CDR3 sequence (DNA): TGTGCCAGCAGCTTAGCGCAGGGGGAGCAGTTCTTC. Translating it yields CASSLAQGEQFF. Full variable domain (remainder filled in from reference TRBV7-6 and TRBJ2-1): GAGVSQSPRYKVTKRGQDVALRCDPISGHVSLYWYRQALGQGPEFLTYFNYEAQQDKSGLPNDRFSAERPEGSISTLTIQRTEQRDSAMYRCASSLAQGEQFFGPGTRLTVL.

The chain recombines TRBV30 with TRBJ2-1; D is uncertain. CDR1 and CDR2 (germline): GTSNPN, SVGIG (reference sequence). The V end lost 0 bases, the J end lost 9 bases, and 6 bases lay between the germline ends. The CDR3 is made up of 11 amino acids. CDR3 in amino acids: CAWSVVGEQFF. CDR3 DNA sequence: TGTGCCTGGAGTGTAGTGGGTGAGCAGTTCTTC.

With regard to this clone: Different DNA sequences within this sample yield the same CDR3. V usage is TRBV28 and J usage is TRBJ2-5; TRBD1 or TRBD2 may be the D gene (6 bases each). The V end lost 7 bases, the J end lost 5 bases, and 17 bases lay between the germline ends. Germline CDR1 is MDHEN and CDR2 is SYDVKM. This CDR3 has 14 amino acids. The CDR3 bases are TGTGCCAGCAAGGCCAAGGGGGGACGGGAGACCCAGTACTTC. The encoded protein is CASKAKGGRETQYF.

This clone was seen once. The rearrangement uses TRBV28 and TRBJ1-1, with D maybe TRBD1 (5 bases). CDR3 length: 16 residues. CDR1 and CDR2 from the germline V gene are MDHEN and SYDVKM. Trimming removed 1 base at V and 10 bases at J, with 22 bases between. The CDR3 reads CASSLSLTARLGGAFF. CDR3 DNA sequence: TGTGCCAGCAGTTTATCCCTGACAGCCCGGCTTGGCGGAGCTTTCTTT.

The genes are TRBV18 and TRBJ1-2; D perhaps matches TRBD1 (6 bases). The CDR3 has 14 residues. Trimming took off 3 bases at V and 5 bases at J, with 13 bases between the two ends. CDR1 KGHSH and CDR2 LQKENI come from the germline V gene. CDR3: CASSPMDRSYGYTF. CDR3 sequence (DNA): TGTGCCAGCTCACCGATGGACAGATCATATGGCTACACCTTC.

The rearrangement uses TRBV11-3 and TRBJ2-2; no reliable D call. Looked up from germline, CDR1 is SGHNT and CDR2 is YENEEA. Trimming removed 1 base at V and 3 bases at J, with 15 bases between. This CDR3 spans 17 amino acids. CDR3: CASSLASLSRYTGELFF. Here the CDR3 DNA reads TGTGCCAGCAGCTTAGCCTCCCTGTCGAGGTACACCGGGGAGCTGTTTTTT.

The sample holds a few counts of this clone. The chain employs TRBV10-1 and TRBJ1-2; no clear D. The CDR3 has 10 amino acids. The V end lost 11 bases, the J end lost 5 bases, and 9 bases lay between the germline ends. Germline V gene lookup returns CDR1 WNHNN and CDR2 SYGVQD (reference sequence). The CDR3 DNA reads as TGCGCCCTCCTCGTGTATGGCTACACCTTC. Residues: CALLVYGYTF.

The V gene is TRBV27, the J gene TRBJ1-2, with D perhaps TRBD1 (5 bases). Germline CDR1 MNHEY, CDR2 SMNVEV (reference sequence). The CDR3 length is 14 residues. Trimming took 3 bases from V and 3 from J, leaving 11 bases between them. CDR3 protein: CASSFGAGHYGYTF. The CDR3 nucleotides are TGTGCCAGCAGTTTCGGGGCGGGGCACTATGGCTACACCTTC.

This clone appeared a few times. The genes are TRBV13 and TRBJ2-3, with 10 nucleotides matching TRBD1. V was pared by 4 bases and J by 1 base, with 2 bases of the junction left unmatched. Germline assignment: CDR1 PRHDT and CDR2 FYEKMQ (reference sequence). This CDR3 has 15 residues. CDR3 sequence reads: CASSSGTGGTDTQYF. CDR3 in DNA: TGTGCCAGCAGCTCCGGGACAGGGGGCACAGATACGCAGTATTTT.

CDR3 DNA: TGTGCCAGCAGCGCGTGGGACGGACACAATCAGCCCCAGCATTTT. It specifies CASSAWDGHNQPQHF. The gene calls are TRBV5-6 and TRBJ1-5; D perhaps matches TRBD1 (5 bases). The CDR3 has 15 amino acids. The ends were cut back, 4 bases at V and 3 bases at J, with 14 bases in the middle. Germline V lookup: CDR1 SGHDT, CDR2 YYEEEE.

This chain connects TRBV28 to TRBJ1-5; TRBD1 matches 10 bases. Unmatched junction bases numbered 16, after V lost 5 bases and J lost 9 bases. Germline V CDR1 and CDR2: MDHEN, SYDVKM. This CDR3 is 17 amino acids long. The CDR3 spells CASSPPAPDRGRLPQHF. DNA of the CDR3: TGTGCCAGCAGTCCCCCCGCCCCGGACAGGGGGAGACTGCCCCAGCATTTT.